These T cell receptor beta chains were read from a single sample in a study of CD8+CD57+ T cells in acquired aplastic anemia. TCRdb processed the reads anew with MiXCR; each CDR3 protein has one entry. The sample carries about 200,000 distinct CDR3 sequences, roughly 45% recorded once. Sequencing was performed on sorted CD4+, CD8+, or CD8+CD57+ T cells (not recorded which) from PBMCs. Receptors were obtained from a human donor with aplastic anemia. Each CDR3 is given with its conserved first and last residue. A D gene is named only where the DNA matches it firmly. Size is stated for part of the rows, as once, few or many counts, or as a class when the clone is expanded.

d_call: TRBD2
clone_size: -
j_call: TRBJ2-3
v_call: TRBV20-1
cdr3_nt: TGCAGTGCCGAGCGGGATAGCACAGATACGCAGTATTTT
cdr3_aa: CSAERDSTDTQYF

d_call: TRBD2
clone_size: few
j_call: TRBJ2-7
v_call: TRBV7-8
cdr3_nt: TGTGCCAGCAGCTTAGGGACTAGCGGGGGTTCCTACGAGCAGTACTTC
cdr3_aa: CASSLGTSGGSYEQYF

d_call: TRBD2
clone_size: -
j_call: TRBJ2-7
v_call: TRBV7-7
cdr3_nt: TGTGCTAGCAGCCCTAGCGGGGGGAAGGAGCAGTACTTC
cdr3_aa: CASSPSGGKEQYF

d_call: -
clone_size: -
j_call: TRBJ1-4
v_call: TRBV12-3/TRBV12-4
cdr3_nt: TGTGCCAGCAGTTCATCTCATGAGATGGGGCTGTTTTTT
cdr3_aa: CASSSSHEMGLFF

d_call: -
clone_size: once
j_call: TRBJ2-7
v_call: TRBV14
cdr3_nt: TGTGCCAGCAGCCAAGGACAGGAGCAGTACTTC
cdr3_aa: CASSQGQEQYF

d_call: TRBD1
clone_size: few
j_call: TRBJ2-5
v_call: TRBV27
cdr3_nt: TGTGCCAGCAGTCTCCGGGACAACAGGGGAGAGACCCAGTACTTC
cdr3_aa: CASSLRDNRGETQYF

d_call: TRBD2
clone_size: many
j_call: TRBJ2-1
v_call: TRBV10-2
cdr3_nt: TGCGCCAGCAGCCCCACGGGACTAGCCTACAATGAGCAGTTCTTC
cdr3_aa: CASSPTGLAYNEQFF

d_call: TRBD2
clone_size: -
j_call: TRBJ2-3
v_call: TRBV20-1
cdr3_nt: TGCAGTGCTAAGGGTTGGGACTACAATGAGCAGTATTTT
cdr3_aa: CSAKGWDYNEQYF

d_call: TRBD1
clone_size: many
j_call: TRBJ1-5
v_call: TRBV19
cdr3_nt: TGTGCCAGTAGTATCGTTACAGGGGAGGGTGGCAATCAGCCCCAGCATTTT
cdr3_aa: CASSIVTGEGGNQPQHF

d_call: -
clone_size: many
j_call: TRBJ2-7
v_call: TRBV20-1
cdr3_nt: TGCAGTGCTAGAGATTGGGGGGGGGCCGACGAGCAGTACTTC
cdr3_aa: CSARDWGGADEQYF

d_call: -
clone_size: few
j_call: TRBJ1-2
v_call: TRBV30
cdr3_nt: TGTGCCTGGATTAGGGCGGTGGGAGGCTACACCTTC
cdr3_aa: CAWIRAVGGYTF

d_call: -
clone_size: many
j_call: TRBJ1-2
v_call: TRBV2
cdr3_nt: TGTGCCAGCAGTGCCGGGACAACTTATGGCTACACCTTC
cdr3_aa: CASSAGTTYGYTF

d_call: TRBD1
clone_size: -
j_call: TRBJ2-1
v_call: TRBV7-6
cdr3_nt: TGTGCCAGCAGCTCCTGGACAGGGGGCTTCAATGAGCAGTTCTTC
cdr3_aa: CASSSWTGGFNEQFF

d_call: -
clone_size: many
j_call: TRBJ1-2
v_call: TRBV15
cdr3_nt: TGTGCCACCCGAGGGGTGGGTGGCTACACCTTC
cdr3_aa: CATRGVGGYTF

d_call: TRBD2
clone_size: many
j_call: TRBJ2-1
v_call: TRBV12-3/TRBV12-4
cdr3_nt: TGTGCCAGCAGTTTATTGCGGGGGGCTCATGAGCAGTTCTTC
cdr3_aa: CASSLLRGAHEQFF

d_call: TRBD1
clone_size: -
j_call: TRBJ1-2
v_call: TRBV5-5
cdr3_nt: TGTGCCAGCAGCTTCTGGACAGGAGTCTTCTATGGCTACACCTTC
cdr3_aa: CASSFWTGVFYGYTF

d_call: TRBD1
clone_size: -
j_call: TRBJ2-1
v_call: TRBV9
cdr3_nt: TGTGCCAGCAGCGTGGAGACAGGGTCCTACAATGAGCAGTTCTTC
cdr3_aa: CASSVETGSYNEQFF

d_call: TRBD1
clone_size: -
j_call: TRBJ1-2
v_call: TRBV19
cdr3_nt: TGTGCCAGTAGTACATGGACAGGGACTGGCTACACCTTC
cdr3_aa: CASSTWTGTGYTF

d_call: -
clone_size: -
j_call: TRBJ1-2
v_call: TRBV9
cdr3_nt: TGTGCCAGCAGTCGATTAACCGGGGTCTTAATGCATGGCTACACCTTC
cdr3_aa: CASSRLTGVLMHGYTF

d_call: TRBD2
clone_size: -
j_call: TRBJ2-3
v_call: TRBV10-3
cdr3_nt: TGTGCCATCAGACCATTAGCGGGGACCTTCACAGATACGCAGTATTTT
cdr3_aa: CAIRPLAGTFTDTQYF

d_call: TRBD1
clone_size: many
j_call: TRBJ2-6
v_call: TRBV6-1
cdr3_nt: TGTGCCAGCAAGACAGGGGAGGCTGGGGCCAACGTCCTGACTTTC
cdr3_aa: CASKTGEAGANVLTF

d_call: -
clone_size: many
j_call: TRBJ1-1
v_call: TRBV6-5
cdr3_nt: TGTGCCAGCAGACAAACTTTGAACACTGAAGCTTTCTTT
cdr3_aa: CASRQTLNTEAFF

d_call: -
clone_size: -
j_call: TRBJ1-1
v_call: TRBV6-5
cdr3_nt: TGTGCCAGCAGTTACGGGAAGATAACTTTCTTT
cdr3_aa: CASSYGKITFF

d_call: -
clone_size: -
j_call: TRBJ1-4
v_call: TRBV10-3
cdr3_nt: TGTGCCATCAGTGAGTCAATTCAGAAGGAAAAACTGTTTTTT
cdr3_aa: CAISESIQKEKLFF

d_call: -
clone_size: few
j_call: TRBJ1-2
v_call: TRBV6-1
cdr3_nt: TGTGCCAGCAGCCCAATGGGGGGCAGTTATGGCTACACCTTC
cdr3_aa: CASSPMGGSYGYTF

d_call: -
clone_size: many
j_call: TRBJ2-3
v_call: TRBV6-5
cdr3_nt: TGTGCCACCCAGGGGTACGGCACAGATACGCAGTATTTT
cdr3_aa: CATQGYGTDTQYF

d_call: -
clone_size: -
j_call: TRBJ1-6
v_call: TRBV9
cdr3_nt: TGTGCCAGCAGCGAGGGGGGTTATTCACCCCTCCACTTT
cdr3_aa: CASSEGGYSPLHF

d_call: -
clone_size: -
j_call: TRBJ1-1
v_call: TRBV9
cdr3_nt: TGTGCCAGCAGCGCCAGGGTGTACACTGAAGCTTTCTTT
cdr3_aa: CASSARVYTEAFF

d_call: TRBD1
clone_size: -
j_call: TRBJ2-3
v_call: TRBV5-4
cdr3_nt: TGTGCCAGCAGCTCCTCAGGGGGCCCCACCGGGGATACGCAGTATTTT
cdr3_aa: CASSSSGGPTGDTQYF

d_call: -
clone_size: many
j_call: TRBJ1-4
v_call: TRBV5-4
cdr3_nt: TGTGCCAGCAGCTTGGAACCGGGCCGTGGGGAAAAACTGTTTTTT
cdr3_aa: CASSLEPGRGEKLFF

d_call: -
clone_size: many
j_call: TRBJ2-5
v_call: TRBV20-1
cdr3_nt: TGCAGTGCTTCCACAGGTTACCAAGAGACCCAGTACTTC
cdr3_aa: CSASTGYQETQYF

d_call: TRBD2
clone_size: many
j_call: TRBJ2-2
v_call: TRBV4-1
cdr3_nt: TGCGCCAGCAGCCTACGTCAACTAGCGGGGGGGCCAAACACCGGGGAGCTGTTTTTT
cdr3_aa: CASSLRQLAGGPNTGELFF

d_call: TRBD1
clone_size: -
j_call: TRBJ1-5
v_call: TRBV24-1
cdr3_nt: TGTGCCACCAGTGATAGCCGGGACAGGGTTGATCAGCCCCAGCATTTT
cdr3_aa: CATSDSRDRVDQPQHF

d_call: -
clone_size: -
j_call: TRBJ2-6
v_call: TRBV7-8
cdr3_nt: TGTGCCAGCAGCTTAGACCCGGGGTCAGGGGCCAACGTCCTGACTTTC
cdr3_aa: CASSLDPGSGANVLTF

d_call: -
clone_size: few
j_call: TRBJ2-7
v_call: TRBV6-5
cdr3_nt: TGTGCCAGCAAAGGGGACGGTACCTACGAGCAGTACTTC
cdr3_aa: CASKGDGTYEQYF

d_call: -
clone_size: many
j_call: TRBJ1-4
v_call: TRBV7-9
cdr3_nt: TGTGCCAGCAGCTTACGGAGGGGGGAAAATGAAAAACTGTTTTTT
cdr3_aa: CASSLRRGENEKLFF

d_call: -
clone_size: -
j_call: TRBJ2-5
v_call: TRBV28
cdr3_nt: TGTGCCAGCAGTTCCATTTACCAAGAGACCCAGTACTTC
cdr3_aa: CASSSIYQETQYF

d_call: -
clone_size: -
j_call: TRBJ2-1
v_call: TRBV28
cdr3_nt: TGTGCCGCCATCGATTTCGGGAAGCCGGACAATGAGCAGTTCTTC
cdr3_aa: CAAIDFGKPDNEQFF

d_call: -
clone_size: many
j_call: TRBJ1-2
v_call: TRBV6-1
cdr3_nt: TGTGCCAGCAGTGAAGGAGGACAGCCTACAGGGGGCTACACCTTC
cdr3_aa: CASSEGGQPTGGYTF

d_call: -
clone_size: -
j_call: TRBJ1-2
v_call: TRBV19
cdr3_nt: TGTGCCAGTAGCTTGGACAAGGGGGAGTATGGCTACACCTTC
cdr3_aa: CASSLDKGEYGYTF

d_call: TRBD2
clone_size: -
j_call: TRBJ2-1
v_call: TRBV28
cdr3_nt: TGTGCCAGCAGTTCGGGGACTAGCGGCTACAATGAGCAGTTCTTC
cdr3_aa: CASSSGTSGYNEQFF

d_call: -
clone_size: few
j_call: TRBJ2-3
v_call: TRBV20-1
cdr3_nt: TGCAGTGCTAGAGGCCCCAGCAGGATGGGGTCGGATGAGCAGTATTTT
cdr3_aa: CSARGPSRMGSDEQYF

d_call: -
clone_size: many
j_call: TRBJ1-5
v_call: TRBV12-3/TRBV12-4
cdr3_nt: TGTGCCAGCAGTTTCCCTAAGGGCGCCCAGCATTTT
cdr3_aa: CASSFPKGAQHF

d_call: TRBD2
clone_size: -
j_call: TRBJ2-1
v_call: TRBV6-5
cdr3_nt: TGTGCCAGCAGGCAGGGACTAGCGGGGTACAATGAGCAGTTCTTC
cdr3_aa: CASRQGLAGYNEQFF

d_call: -
clone_size: -
j_call: TRBJ1-3
v_call: TRBV19
cdr3_nt: TGTGCCAGTAGTATGGGGCCCCCTGACTATGGAAACACCATATATTTT
cdr3_aa: CASSMGPPDYGNTIYF

d_call: TRBD1
clone_size: many
j_call: TRBJ2-7
v_call: TRBV4-1
cdr3_nt: TGCGCCAGCAGCCAAGAGGACAGGGTCGCCTTCTACGAGCAGTACTTC
cdr3_aa: CASSQEDRVAFYEQYF

d_call: -
clone_size: few
j_call: TRBJ1-4
v_call: TRBV7-2
cdr3_nt: TGTGCCAGTAGCTTAGCGCCTGCAACTAATGAAAAACTGTTTTTT
cdr3_aa: CASSLAPATNEKLFF

d_call: -
clone_size: many
j_call: TRBJ1-1
v_call: TRBV11-1
cdr3_nt: TGTGCCAGCAGCTTAGACGGGTGGGCCACTGAAGCTTTCTTT
cdr3_aa: CASSLDGWATEAFF

d_call: -
clone_size: once
j_call: TRBJ2-1
v_call: TRBV25-1
cdr3_nt: TGTGCCAGCAGCTCCGAAGTACAGTATGGCTACAATGAGCAGTTCTTC
cdr3_aa: CASSSEVQYGYNEQFF

d_call: -
clone_size: many
j_call: TRBJ2-3
v_call: TRBV6-2/TRBV6-3
cdr3_nt: TGTGCCAGCACAGACCGTTTCACAGATACGCAGTATTTT
cdr3_aa: CASTDRFTDTQYF

d_call: -
clone_size: -
j_call: TRBJ1-1
v_call: TRBV2
cdr3_nt: TGTGCCAGCAGTAACCCCCGGACGGCGAACACTGAAGCTTTCTTT
cdr3_aa: CASSNPRTANTEAFF

d_call: TRBD2
clone_size: -
j_call: TRBJ2-5
v_call: TRBV5-1
cdr3_nt: TGCGCCAGCAGCTTGGCTCCAGCGGGGGCGTCGGAGACCCAGTACTTC
cdr3_aa: CASSLAPAGASETQYF

d_call: -
clone_size: few
j_call: TRBJ1-6
v_call: TRBV3-1
cdr3_nt: TGTGCCAGCAGGGTAGATTTTAGCTCCTATAATTCACCCCTCCACTTT
cdr3_aa: CASRVDFSSYNSPLHF

d_call: TRBD1
clone_size: once
j_call: TRBJ2-7
v_call: TRBV20-1
cdr3_nt: TGCAGTGCTGAGGGACAGGGGGCGGTTTACTACTACGAGCAGTACTTC
cdr3_aa: CSAEGQGAVYYYEQYF

d_call: TRBD1
clone_size: -
j_call: TRBJ2-3
v_call: TRBV6-6
cdr3_nt: TGTGCCAGCAGGTCTGGACAGGGGGGGGATACGCAGTATTTT
cdr3_aa: CASRSGQGGDTQYF

d_call: -
clone_size: many
j_call: TRBJ1-3
v_call: TRBV5-1
cdr3_nt: TGCGCCAGCAGCTTGGACCGAACGAACTCTGGAAACACCATATATTTT
cdr3_aa: CASSLDRTNSGNTIYF

d_call: -
clone_size: -
j_call: TRBJ2-1
v_call: TRBV15
cdr3_nt: TGTGCCACCAGCATAAGACCTGACAATGAGCAGTTCTTC
cdr3_aa: CATSIRPDNEQFF

d_call: -
clone_size: -
j_call: TRBJ1-2
v_call: TRBV7-2
cdr3_nt: TGTGCCAGCATCCGCTGGGCAGGGCAAATCTATGGCTACACCTTC
cdr3_aa: CASIRWAGQIYGYTF

d_call: -
clone_size: many
j_call: TRBJ1-6
v_call: TRBV5-6
cdr3_nt: TGTGCCAGCAGCCGACGTCCGGGGACGGATTCTTCACCCCTCCACTTT
cdr3_aa: CASSRRPGTDSSPLHF

d_call: -
clone_size: few
j_call: TRBJ1-5
v_call: TRBV2
cdr3_nt: TGTGCCAGCGGGGAGTATAGCAATCAGCCCCAGCATTTT
cdr3_aa: CASGEYSNQPQHF